The clone carrying this T cell receptor (beta chain) was seen more than once but under ten times. The cohort comprised adults aged roughly 18 to 95 years residing in about two dozen US areas. Either two negative PCRs, clearance, or symptom resolution qualified Cohort 3 donors as recovered. Germline CDR1 LGHNT, CDR2 FRNRAP. Trimming left V 3 bases short and J 6 bases short, with 20 bases between. This CDR3 contains 16 residues. In the original processing: Scientists estimated how many nucleated cells there were by amplifying reference gene primers. Profiled with immunoSEQ multiplex PCR; TCRdb holds only in-frame clones, not every one. V and J calls and clone size follow that table, whereas D and trimming were derived from the DNA. The sample gives fewer than 250,000 clones, around 84% of which show up once; 6.8% is in the top ten. This sample stems from a study of blood T cell repertoires in COVID-19. Study overall: Nucleic acid was either cDNA or gDNA, and it came from T cells, B-cell-depleted T cells, or PBMCs.

The sample comprised PBMCs or T cells enriched from blood (not recorded which). The rearrangement uses TRBV12-5 and TRBJ1-2; D remains unclear. The TCR comes from a woman aged 40-49 years who had recovered from COVID-19. The CDR3 is CASGLISLLTPNGYTF. As DNA, the CDR3 is TGTGCTAGTGGTTTAATTTCACTTCTTACGCCCAATGGCTACACCTTC.